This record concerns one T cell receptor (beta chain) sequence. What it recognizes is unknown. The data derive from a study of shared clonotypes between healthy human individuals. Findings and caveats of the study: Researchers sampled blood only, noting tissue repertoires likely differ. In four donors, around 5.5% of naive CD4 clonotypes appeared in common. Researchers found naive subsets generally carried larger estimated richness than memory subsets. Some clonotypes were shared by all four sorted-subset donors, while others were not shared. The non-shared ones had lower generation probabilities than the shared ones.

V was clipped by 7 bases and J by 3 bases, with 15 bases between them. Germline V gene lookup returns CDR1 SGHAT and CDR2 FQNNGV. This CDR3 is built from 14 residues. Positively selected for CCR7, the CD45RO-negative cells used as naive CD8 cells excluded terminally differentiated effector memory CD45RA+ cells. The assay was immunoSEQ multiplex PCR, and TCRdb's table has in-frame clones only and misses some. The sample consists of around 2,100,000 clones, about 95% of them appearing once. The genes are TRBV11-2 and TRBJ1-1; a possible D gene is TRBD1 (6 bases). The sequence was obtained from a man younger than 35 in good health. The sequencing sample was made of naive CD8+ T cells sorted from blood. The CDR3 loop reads CASISGDGDTEAFF. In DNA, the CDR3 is TGTGCCAGCATATCAGGGGACGGGGACACTGAAGCTTTCTTT.